The rows below give T cell receptor beta chains drawn from one sample of a study of blood T cell repertoires in COVID-19. This table comes from immunoSEQ multiplex PCR, and its TCRdb copy is limited to in-frame clones, with some not included. This table has about 360,000 clones, 85% to 90% appearing once. The sequencing sample was made of peripheral blood. These receptor sequences come from a human donor in a cohort sampled during active COVID-19. CDR3s leave out the opening cysteine and the closing phenylalanine or tryptophan. Expanded clones get a size class; other rows say once, few or many, or leave the size out.

v_call	j_call	clone_size	cdr3_aa
TRBV5-1	TRBJ2-7	.	ASSLVGGPYEQY
TRBV15	TRBJ1-5	.	ATSSFRGQQPQH
TRBV6-1	TRBJ1-4	.	ASSEARNGLKLF
TRBV19	TRBJ2-5	.	ASSPTGEQETQY
TRBV9	TRBJ1-3	.	ASSAMGISGNTIY
TRBV25-1	TRBJ2-7	few	ASSGQDYEQY
TRBV2	TRBJ1-1	.	ASGGRLWNTEAF
TRBV7-2	TRBJ1-1	.	ASSPQTGKMNTEAF
TRBV16	TRBJ1-6	.	ASSQRTGEGSPLH
TRBV5-6	TRBJ2-2	.	ASSSQGQPNTGELF
TRBV6-2/TRBV6-3	TRBJ2-3	.	ASSYVGVTDTQY
TRBV19	TRBJ1-1	.	ASRTGPSSEAF
TRBV5-1	TRBJ1-6	.	ASSLGQDNSPLH
TRBV19	TRBJ1-1	.	ASTERAALNTEAF
TRBV19	TRBJ1-2	.	ASSTRTGEHYGYT
TRBV14	TRBJ2-3	.	ASSRGHETTDTQY
TRBV25-1	TRBJ2-1	.	ASSELGGGSSYNEQF
TRBV3-1/TRBV3-2	TRBJ1-1	.	ASSQNAGSTEAF
TRBV5-5	TRBJ2-1	few	ASSVGLAGYNEQF
TRBV6-5	TRBJ1-1	.	ASGQGDWDTEAF
TRBV6-4	TRBJ2-3	few	ASSEKGGSTDTQY
TRBV3-1/TRBV3-2	TRBJ1-3	.	ASSLTTGSDGNTIY
TRBV12-3/TRBV12-4	TRBJ2-7	.	ASSRHLLYEQY
TRBV2	TRBJ2-3	once	ASSWHAGGSTDTQY
TRBV30	TRBJ1-3	.	AWSTVSGNTIY
TRBV19	TRBJ1-5	.	ASDTGQGSGNQPQH
TRBV5-1	TRBJ1-1	.	ASSLEGDVTTEAF
TRBV27	TRBJ1-2	.	ASSLSTGGTYGYT
TRBV6-5	TRBJ2-7	.	ASSYSVAASYEQY
TRBV7-2	TRBJ2-3	.	ASSLSGGASDTQY
TRBV6-6	TRBJ1-5	.	ASSYAGVSQH
TRBV6-2/TRBV6-3	TRBJ2-5	.	ASSYGNSGVYQETQY
TRBV5-1	TRBJ1-2	.	ASSLGTGGRGYT
TRBV19	TRBJ2-7	.	ASSDSGTLVYEQY
TRBV15	TRBJ2-7	.	ATSRAATPGYEQY
TRBV27	TRBJ2-1	.	ASSGLAGGNEQF
TRBV27	TRBJ2-1	.	ASSTRAGGYNEQF
TRBV2	TRBJ2-7	.	ASRGTSGRRGEQY
TRBV3-1/TRBV3-2	TRBJ2-2	.	ASSLPGTPNTGELF
TRBV19	TRBJ1-1	.	ASSSPRTGVIEAF
TRBV6-5	TRBJ1-2	.	ASRYRDSTSGGYT
TRBV3-1/TRBV3-2	TRBJ2-1	.	ASSQGLVSNEQF